The following is a T cell receptor (beta chain) sequence with its context. Original methodology: Estimation of nucleated cell counts was performed using reference gene primer amplification. Clones were read by immunoSEQ multiplex PCR, and TCRdb kept only the in-frame ones, dropping some. V and J calls and clone size are copied from that table; D and trimming were computed from the DNA. This sample yields about 88,000 clones, of which 75% to 90% are seen a single time; less than 6.5% belongs to the top ten. This entry comes from a study of blood T cell repertoires in COVID-19. Study at large: Both acute and convalescent COVID-19 samples were obtained from the United States, Italy and Spain. The cDNA or gDNA used as material had been derived from T cells, B-cell-depleted T cells, or PBMCs.

Germline V gives CDR1 LGHDT, CDR2 YNNKEL (reference sequence). The CDR3 length is 19 residues. V lost 0 bases to trimming and J lost 1 base; unmatched junction nucleotides: 6. Sequenced: peripheral blood. This clonotype originated in a woman aged 80 or over with active COVID-19. The gene calls are TRBV3-1 (or the pseudogene TRBV3-2) and TRBJ2-1; 13 bases map to TRBD2. The CDR3 loop is CASSQEWTSGSGSYNEQFF. In DNA, the CDR3 is TGTGCCAGCAGCCAAGAGTGGACTAGCGGGAGTGGGTCCTACAATGAGCAGTTCTTC.